The rows below give T cell receptor beta chains drawn from one sample of a study of T cell responses to AZD1222 COVID-19 vaccine. Sequenced by immunoSEQ multiplex PCR; TCRdb stores in-frame clones only, minus some. Of 85,000 to 130,000 clones in the sample, over 75% are singletons; the top ten hold about 17%. The starting material was peripheral blood, obtained on day 0 of AZD1222 vaccination. The receptors shown here come from an adult in good health. Both conserved end residues are part of each CDR3.

TRBJ2-5 | TRBV19 | 12 | CASSIGQETQYF
TRBJ2-7 | TRBV4-1 | 14 | CASSQGGSSYEQYF
TRBJ1-3 | TRBV21-1 | 15 | CASSKARIVGNTIYF
TRBJ1-1 | TRBV25-1 | 15 | CASSDPQGGEAEAFF
TRBJ1-2 | TRBV19 | 13 | CASSRETGPSYTF
TRBJ2-3 | TRBV7-9 | 14 | CASSPGRSTDTQYF
TRBJ1-5 | TRBV19 | 14 | CASSTTGGYQPQHF
TRBJ2-5 | TRBV13 | 13 | CASSLGLAETQYF
TRBJ1-2 | TRBV30 | 13 | CAWGRDRPYGYTF
TRBJ1-5 | TRBV23-1 | 16 | CASSQRTDVRDQPQHF
TRBJ1-1 | TRBV9 | 15 | CASSVDDRVLFEAFF
TRBJ2-1 | TRBV5-4 | 13 | CASSPDQNNEQFF
TRBJ1-1 | TRBV4-1 | 16 | CASSQGTGTRKIEAFF
TRBJ1-4 | TRBV6-1 | 14 | CASSEVRQARRMFF
TRBJ1-1 | TRBV6-5 | 13 | CASSRTGGTEAFF
TRBJ2-2 | TRBV3-1/TRBV3-2 | 16 | CASSLRTSEDTGELFF
TRBJ1-1 | TRBV6-5 | 14 | CASSSTGSLTEAFF
TRBJ2-5 | TRBV10-2 | 14 | CASSVTGVEETQYF
TRBJ2-2 | TRBV13 | 14 | CASSPRGDTGELFF
TRBJ1-2 | TRBV10-3 | 15 | CAISQNPDRSYGYTF
TRBJ1-1 | TRBV6-1 | 11 | CASSDLGEAFF
TRBJ1-1 | TRBV28 | 12 | CASVKGNTEAFF
TRBJ1-5 | TRBV6-5 | 13 | CASSTGGGQPQHF
TRBJ2-5 | TRBV9 | 14 | CASSANRETETQYF
TRBJ1-5 | TRBV14 | 12 | CASSQSSGTQHF
TRBJ1-5 | TRBV9 | 14 | CASNLDGVGQPQHF
TRBJ1-2 | TRBV19 | 12 | CASLGGFNGYTF
TRBJ1-3 | TRBV6-5 | 13 | CASSSGAGNTIYF
TRBJ2-7 | TRBV11-2 | 16 | CASSPLTGGAFWEQYF
TRBJ1-2 | TRBV19 | 14 | CASLRDGGDYGYTF
TRBJ2-7 | TRBV29-1 | 14 | CSVNDRGRSYEQYF
TRBJ2-3 | TRBV7-9 | 16 | CASSFSGGAVTDTQYF
TRBJ2-2 | TRBV25-1 | 15 | CASSESLDYTGELFF
TRBJ1-3 | TRBV7-6 | 15 | CASSLAGGAGNTIYF
TRBJ2-7 | TRBV6-6 | 15 | CASSYLFQGAYEQYF
TRBJ2-5 | TRBV3-1/TRBV3-2 | 17 | CASSQYTRGPEGETQYF
TRBJ2-3 | TRBV4-1 | 18 | CASSQDGPSGGARDTQYF
TRBJ1-5 | TRBV18 | 14 | CASSQGQGNQPQHF
TRBJ1-5 | TRBV27 | 15 | CASSLFRGGNQPQHF
TRBJ2-1 | TRBV7-3 | 14 | CASSFNRDMSEQFF
TRBJ1-2 | TRBV19 | 10 | CATEAYGYTF
TRBJ2-1 | TRBV5-1 | 14 | CASSWKGDEGEQFF
TRBJ2-2 | TRBV4-1 | 15 | CASSYEPGAAGELFF
TRBJ2-5 | TRBV7-9 | 11 | CASSATETQYF
TRBJ2-1 | TRBV30 | 11 | CAWRWGTGQFF
TRBJ1-2 | TRBV7-8 | 14 | CASSAWDRGNGYTF
TRBJ2-1 | TRBV6-4 | 16 | CASSDSDRAFYNEQFF
TRBJ2-1 | TRBV9 | 15 | CASSVATSGGADLFF
TRBJ2-1 | TRBV5-6 | 17 | CASSHPDRVYSYNEQFF
TRBJ2-7 | TRBV7-8 | 17 | CASSPGLAGASPGEQYF
TRBJ2-7 | TRBV13 | 14 | CASSPGQGEVEQYF
TRBJ2-7 | TRBV4-1 | 13 | CASSPAGDYEQYF
TRBJ1-1 | TRBV5-1 | 14 | CASSRDRGDTEAFF
TRBJ2-6 | TRBV5-1 | 21 | CASSSIRDRGPRGAGANVLTF
TRBJ1-1 | TRBV18 | 16 | CASSPPGGAYDTEAFF